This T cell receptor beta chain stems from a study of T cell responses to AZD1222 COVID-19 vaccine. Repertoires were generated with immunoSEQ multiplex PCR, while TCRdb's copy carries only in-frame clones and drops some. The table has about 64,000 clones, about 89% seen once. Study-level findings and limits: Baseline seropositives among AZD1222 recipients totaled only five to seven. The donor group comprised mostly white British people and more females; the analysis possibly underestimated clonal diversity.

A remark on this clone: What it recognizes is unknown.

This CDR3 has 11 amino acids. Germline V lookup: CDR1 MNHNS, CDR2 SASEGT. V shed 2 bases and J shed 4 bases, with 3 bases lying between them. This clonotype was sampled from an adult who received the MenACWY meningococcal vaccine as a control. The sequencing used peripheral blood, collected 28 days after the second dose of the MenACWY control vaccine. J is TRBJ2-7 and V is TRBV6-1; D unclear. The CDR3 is CASSEKYEQYF. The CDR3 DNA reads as TGTGCCAGCAGTGAAAAGTACGAGCAGTACTTC.